The rows below give T cell receptor beta chains drawn from one sample of a study of Graves' ophthalmopathy and Graves' hyperthyroidism. From the multiplex PCR reads, TCRdb called clonotypes with MiXCR, one entry per CDR3 protein. The table includes around 520,000 distinct CDR3 sequences, about two fifths detected once. The sample taken for sequencing was peripheral blood or thyroid tissue (not recorded which). The source of these receptors is an adult man with Graves' hyperthyroidism. The CDR3 runs from the conserved cysteine through the conserved F or W. Fields, in order: CDR3 protein, CDR3 DNA, V gene, D gene, CDR3 length, J gene, clone size. D genes are given only for firm matches. Size is omitted from some rows. Given values are once, few, many or a class for expanded clones.

CASRSRTGGAGAQETQYF | TGTGCCAGCAGATCGCGGACAGGGGGAGCGGGAGCACAAGAGACCCAGTACTTC | TRBV25-1 | TRBD1 | 18 | TRBJ2-5 | .
CASRAGGARTEAFF | TGTGCCAGCAGAGCTGGGGGCGCGCGCACTGAAGCTTTCTTT | TRBV2 | . | 14 | TRBJ1-1 | many
CATSREGAGGYTF | TGTGCCACCAGCAGAGAGGGGGCGGGTGGCTACACCTTC | TRBV15 | . | 13 | TRBJ1-2 | many
CASSQDPGQGARYF | TGTGCCAGCAGCCAAGATCCGGGACAGGGGGCCCGGTACTTC | TRBV16 | TRBD1 | 14 | TRBJ2-5 | .
CASSFTGTTTEAFF | TGTGCCAGCAGTTTTACAGGGACGACCACTGAAGCTTTCTTT | TRBV12-3/TRBV12-4 | . | 14 | TRBJ1-1 | few
CASRIGTSGPGAQYF | TGTGCCAGCAGGATCGGGACTAGCGGCCCAGGGGCCCAGTACTTC | TRBV7-9 | TRBD2 | 15 | TRBJ2-5 | .
CASSDSGQGIYEQYF | TGTGCCAGCAGTGACTCTGGACAGGGAATTTACGAGCAGTACTTC | TRBV6-4 | TRBD1 | 15 | TRBJ2-7 | many
CASSDNRDSQETQYF | TGTGCCAGCAGCGACAACCGGGACAGCCAAGAGACCCAGTACTTC | TRBV3-1 | TRBD1 | 15 | TRBJ2-5 | many
CASSLARSGYSYEQYF | TGTGCCAGCAGCTTAGCGAGGTCAGGGTACTCCTACGAGCAGTACTTC | TRBV7-9 | . | 16 | TRBJ2-7 | few
CASSPVTGGYTF | TGTGCCAGCAGCCCTGTAACGGGTGGCTACACCTTC | TRBV7-2 | . | 12 | TRBJ1-2 | many
CAWTVQGSNQPQHF | TGTGCCTGGACGGTTCAGGGGAGCAATCAGCCCCAGCATTTT | TRBV6-2/TRBV6-3 | . | 14 | TRBJ1-5 | .
CATSSGPSQPQHF | TGTGCCACCAGCTCAGGGCCGTCTCAGCCCCAGCATTTT | TRBV15 | . | 13 | TRBJ1-5 | .
CASSLTDGTGNGYTF | TGTGCCAGCAGCTTGACGGACGGGACAGGAAATGGCTACACCTTC | TRBV7-9 | TRBD1 | 15 | TRBJ1-2 | .
CATLSGYEQYF | TGTGCCACCCTCAGCGGCTACGAGCAGTACTTC | TRBV6-5 | . | 11 | TRBJ2-7 | many
CATSRYGQGASHEQYF | TGTGCCACCAGCAGGTACGGACAGGGGGCTTCCCACGAGCAGTACTTC | TRBV15 | TRBD1 | 16 | TRBJ2-7 | few
CASKAHGSTGELFF | TGTGCCAGCAAGGCTCATGGATCAACCGGGGAGCTGTTTTTT | TRBV2 | . | 14 | TRBJ2-2 | .
CATHQGLSYEQYF | TGTGCCACGCACCAGGGGCTCAGCTACGAGCAGTACTTC | TRBV6-6 | . | 13 | TRBJ2-7 | many
CSAPGGNTEAFF | TGCAGTGCCCCTGGGGGTAACACTGAAGCTTTCTTT | TRBV20-1 | . | 12 | TRBJ1-1 | many
CASRGQAPGPQHF | TGTGCCAGCAGGGGACAGGCCCCTGGGCCCCAGCATTTT | TRBV6-1 | TRBD1 | 13 | TRBJ1-5 | few
CASSRTQTNTEAFF | TGCGCCAGCAGCCGGACCCAAACGAACACTGAAGCTTTCTTT | TRBV5-1 | . | 14 | TRBJ1-1 | many
CASSSTGDGNTIYF | TGCGCCAGCAGCTCGACAGGGGACGGAAACACCATATATTTT | TRBV5-1 | TRBD1 | 14 | TRBJ1-3 | .
CASSILPDRGAEAFF | TGTGCCAGTAGTATATTGCCAGACAGAGGGGCTGAAGCTTTCTTT | TRBV19 | . | 15 | TRBJ1-1 | .
CASSPGYEKLFF | TGTGCCAGCAGCCCAGGGTATGAAAAACTGTTTTTT | TRBV7-9 | . | 12 | TRBJ1-4 | many
CASRSGKGGYTF | TGTGCCAGCAGATCAGGGAAGGGTGGCTACACCTTC | TRBV6-5 | . | 12 | TRBJ1-2 | many
CASTSGLAAGEAFF | TGTGCCAGTACCTCGGGACTAGCGGCAGGTGAAGCTTTCTTT | TRBV19 | . | 14 | TRBJ1-1 | .
CASSQRKFSRDRYEQYF | TGTGCCAGCAGCCAGCGAAAGTTTTCCCGGGACCGCTACGAGCAGTACTTC | TRBV2 | . | 17 | TRBJ2-7 | .
CASSLSYNEQYF | TGTGCCAGCAGTTTATCCTACAATGAGCAGTACTTC | TRBV12-3/TRBV12-4 | . | 12 | TRBJ2-7 | few
CASSWLQGLAGYEQYF | TGTGCCAGCAGCTGGCTACAGGGACTAGCGGGTTACGAGCAGTACTTC | TRBV7-9 | TRBD2 | 16 | TRBJ2-7 | .
CSVTLGTGAGDTQYF | TGCAGTGTCACACTGGGGACAGGGGCAGGAGATACGCAGTATTTT | TRBV20-1 | TRBD1 | 15 | TRBJ2-3 | few
CSARSGGGNTEAFF | TGCAGTGCTAGAAGTGGTGGCGGCAACACTGAAGCTTTCTTT | TRBV20-1 | . | 14 | TRBJ1-1 | many
CASSEAGADTF | TGTGCCAGCAGTGAAGCGGGGGCAGACACCTTC | TRBV2 | . | 11 | TRBJ1-2 | many
CASSPLPAQGGWGQPQHF | TGTGCCAGTAGTCCCCTACCGGCACAGGGGGGGTGGGGTCAGCCCCAGCATTTT | TRBV19 | TRBD1 | 18 | TRBJ1-5 | few
CAISESVSSGVYNEQFF | TGTGCCATCAGTGAGTCGGTGTCTAGCGGAGTTTACAATGAGCAGTTCTTC | TRBV10-3 | TRBD2 | 17 | TRBJ2-1 | few
CASSYSGSGETQYF | TGTGCCAGCAGTTACTCGGGCTCAGGGGAGACCCAGTACTTC | TRBV6-5 | . | 14 | TRBJ2-5 | .
CSDQGSRETQYF | TGCAGCGACCAGGGGTCCCGGGAGACCCAGTACTTC | TRBV29-1 | . | 12 | TRBJ2-5 | many
CASRGAAGTGELFF | TGTGCCAGCAGGGGGGCGGCGGGCACCGGGGAGCTGTTTTTT | TRBV3-1 | . | 14 | TRBJ2-2 | .
CASSARTGDNSPLHF | TGTGCCAGCAGTGCGAGGACGGGGGATAATTCACCCCTCCACTTT | TRBV2 | . | 15 | TRBJ1-6 | many
CSGETGENYGYTF | TGCAGCGGGGAGACAGGGGAAAACTATGGCTACACCTTC | TRBV29-1 | TRBD1 | 13 | TRBJ1-2 | .
CASGRQGAEETQYF | TGTGCCAGCGGAAGACAGGGGGCGGAAGAGACCCAGTACTTC | TRBV2 | TRBD1 | 14 | TRBJ2-5 | many
CASSSRTMGADTQYF | TGTGCCAGCAGCTCCCGTACCATGGGAGCAGATACGCAGTATTTT | TRBV7-9 | . | 15 | TRBJ2-3 | .
CASGDLTPGTDTQYF | TGTGCCAGCGGGGATTTAACGCCGGGCACAGATACGCAGTATTTT | TRBV2 | . | 15 | TRBJ2-3 | few
CASSREPQDRAKRWSPLHF | TGTGCCAGCAGTCGGGAACCGCAAGACAGGGCGAAACGGTGGTCACCCCTCCACTTT | TRBV6-2/TRBV6-3 | TRBD1 | 19 | TRBJ1-6 | many
CATSSPPNRLDEQYF | TGTGCCACCTCTAGCCCGCCGAACAGGTTGGACGAGCAGTACTTC | TRBV24-1 | . | 15 | TRBJ2-7 | once
CASRFPKTGGGNQPQHF | TGTGCCAGCAGATTCCCGAAAACAGGGGGCGGCAATCAGCCCCAGCATTTT | TRBV7-3 | TRBD1 | 17 | TRBJ1-5 | many
CASSPTPPGTSGRGETQYF | TGTGCCAGCAGCCCCACCCCTCCCGGGACTAGCGGGAGAGGGGAGACCCAGTACTTC | TRBV13 | TRBD2 | 19 | TRBJ2-5 | many
CSAGPPGRNYGYTF | TGCAGTGCTGGACCACCGGGACGAAACTATGGCTACACCTTC | TRBV20-1 | . | 14 | TRBJ1-2 | .
CASRPGTGGNYEQYF | TGTGCCAGCAGACCCGGGACAGGGGGCAACTACGAGCAGTACTTC | TRBV6-5 | TRBD1 | 15 | TRBJ2-7 | many
CASTGVRSNQPQHF | TGTGCCAGCACCGGGGTACGTAGCAATCAGCCCCAGCATTTT | TRBV12-3/TRBV12-4 | . | 14 | TRBJ1-5 | many
CASSRTGVNQPQHF | TGTGCCAGCAGCAGGACAGGGGTCAATCAGCCCCAGCATTTT | TRBV12-3/TRBV12-4 | TRBD1 | 14 | TRBJ1-5 | many